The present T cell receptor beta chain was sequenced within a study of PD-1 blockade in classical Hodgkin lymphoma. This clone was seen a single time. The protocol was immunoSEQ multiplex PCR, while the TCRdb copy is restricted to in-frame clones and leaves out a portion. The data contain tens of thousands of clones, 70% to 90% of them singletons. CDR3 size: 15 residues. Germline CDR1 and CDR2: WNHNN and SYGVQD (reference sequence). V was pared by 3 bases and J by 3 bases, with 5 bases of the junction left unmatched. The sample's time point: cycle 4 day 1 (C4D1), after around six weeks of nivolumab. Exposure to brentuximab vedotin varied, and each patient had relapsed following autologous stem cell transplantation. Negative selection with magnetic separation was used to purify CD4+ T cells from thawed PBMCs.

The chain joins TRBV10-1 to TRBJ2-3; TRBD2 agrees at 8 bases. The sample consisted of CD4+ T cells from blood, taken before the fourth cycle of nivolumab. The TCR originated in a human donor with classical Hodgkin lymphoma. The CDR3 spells CASSDSGGRTDTQYF. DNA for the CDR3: TGCGCCAGCAGTGATTCGGGAGGGCGGACAGATACGCAGTATTTT.